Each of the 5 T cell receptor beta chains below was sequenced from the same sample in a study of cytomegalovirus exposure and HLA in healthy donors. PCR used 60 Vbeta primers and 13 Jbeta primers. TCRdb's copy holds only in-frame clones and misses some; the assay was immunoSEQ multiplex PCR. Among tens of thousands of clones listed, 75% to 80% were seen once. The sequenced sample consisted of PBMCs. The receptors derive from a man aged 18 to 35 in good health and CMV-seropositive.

The CDR3, as DNA: TGTGCCAGCAGTCGACAGGGCAATCAGCCCCAGCATTTT. As protein: CASSRQGNQPQHF. This chain joins TRBV28 and TRBJ1-5; a possible D gene is TRBD1 (6 bases). The CDR3 extends over 13 amino acids. The germline V and J ends were trimmed by 5 bases and 2 bases, with 7 bases remaining between them. Germline CDR1 and CDR2: MDHEN and SYDVKM.

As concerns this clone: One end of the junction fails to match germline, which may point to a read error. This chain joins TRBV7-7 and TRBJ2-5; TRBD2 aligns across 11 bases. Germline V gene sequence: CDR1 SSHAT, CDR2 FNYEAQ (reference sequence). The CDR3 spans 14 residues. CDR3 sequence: CASSSLAGGETQYF. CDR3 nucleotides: TGTGCTAGCAGCTCTCTAGCGGGGGGAGAGACCCAGTACTTC. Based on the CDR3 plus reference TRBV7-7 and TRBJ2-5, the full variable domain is GAGVSQSPRYKVTKRGQDVTLRCDPISSHATLYWYQQALGQGPEFLTYFNYEAQPDKSGLPSDRFSAERPEGSISTLTIQRTEQRDSAMYRCASSSLAGGETQYFGPGTRLLVL.

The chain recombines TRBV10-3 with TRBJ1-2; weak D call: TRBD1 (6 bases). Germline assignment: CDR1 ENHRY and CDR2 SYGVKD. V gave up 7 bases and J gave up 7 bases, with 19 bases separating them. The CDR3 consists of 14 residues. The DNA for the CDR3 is TGTGCCATCACCCCCGGGGGGCGATTCAGTGGCTACACCTTC. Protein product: CAITPGGRFSGYTF.

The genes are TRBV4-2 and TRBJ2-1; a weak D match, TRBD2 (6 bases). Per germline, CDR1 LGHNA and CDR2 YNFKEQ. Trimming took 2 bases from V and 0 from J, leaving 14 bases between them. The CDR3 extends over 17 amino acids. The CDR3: CASSQTSGLSSYNEQFF. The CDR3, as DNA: TGTGCCAGCAGCCAAACCAGCGGGCTAAGCTCCTACAATGAGCAGTTCTTC.

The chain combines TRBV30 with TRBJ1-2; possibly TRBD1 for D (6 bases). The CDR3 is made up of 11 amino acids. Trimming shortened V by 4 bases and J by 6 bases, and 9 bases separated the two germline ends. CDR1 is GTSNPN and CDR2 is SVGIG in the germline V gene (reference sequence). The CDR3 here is CAWMGGHGYTF. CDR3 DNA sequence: TGTGCCTGGATGGGGGGGCATGGCTACACCTTC.